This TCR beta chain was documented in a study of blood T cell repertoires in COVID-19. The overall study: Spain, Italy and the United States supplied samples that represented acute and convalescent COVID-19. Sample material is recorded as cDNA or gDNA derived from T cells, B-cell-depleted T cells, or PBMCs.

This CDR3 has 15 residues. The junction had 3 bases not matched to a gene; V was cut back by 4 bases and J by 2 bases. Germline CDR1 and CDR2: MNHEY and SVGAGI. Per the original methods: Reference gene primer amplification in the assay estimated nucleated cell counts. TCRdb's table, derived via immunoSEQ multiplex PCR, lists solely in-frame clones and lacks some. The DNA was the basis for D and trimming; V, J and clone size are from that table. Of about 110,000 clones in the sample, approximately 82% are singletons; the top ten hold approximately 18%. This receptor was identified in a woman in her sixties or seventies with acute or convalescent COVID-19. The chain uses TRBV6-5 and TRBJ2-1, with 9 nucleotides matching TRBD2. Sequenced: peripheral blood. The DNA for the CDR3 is TGTGCCAGCAGTTTGGGACTAGCAGCCTACAATGAGCAGTTCTTC. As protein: CASSLGLAAYNEQFF.